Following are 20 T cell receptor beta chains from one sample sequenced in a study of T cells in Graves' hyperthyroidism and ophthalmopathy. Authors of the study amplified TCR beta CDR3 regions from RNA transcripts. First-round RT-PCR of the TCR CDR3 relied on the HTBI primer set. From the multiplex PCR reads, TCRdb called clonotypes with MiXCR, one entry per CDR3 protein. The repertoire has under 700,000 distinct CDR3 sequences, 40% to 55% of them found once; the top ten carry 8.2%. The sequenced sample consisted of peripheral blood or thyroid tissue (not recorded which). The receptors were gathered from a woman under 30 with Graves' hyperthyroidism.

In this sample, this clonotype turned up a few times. The CDR3 reads CASSVTGAGELFF. CDR3 coding DNA: TGTGCCAGCAGCGTGACAGGAGCCGGGGAGCTGTTTTTT. This rearrangement joins TRBV7-2 to TRBJ2-2; D possibly corresponds to TRBD1 (6 bases). The CDR3 loop spans 13 amino acids. In germline, CDR1 is SGHTA, CDR2 FQGNSA. With 5 bases removed from V and 6 bases from J, the gap between germline ends came to 10 bases. The whole variable domain, filled in from reference TRBV7-2 and TRBJ2-2, reads GAGVSQSPSNKVTEKGKDVELRCDPISGHTALYWYRQSLGQGLEFLIYFQGNSAPDKSGLPSDRFSAERTGGSVSTLTIQRTQQEDSAVYLCASSVTGAGELFFGEGSRLTVL.

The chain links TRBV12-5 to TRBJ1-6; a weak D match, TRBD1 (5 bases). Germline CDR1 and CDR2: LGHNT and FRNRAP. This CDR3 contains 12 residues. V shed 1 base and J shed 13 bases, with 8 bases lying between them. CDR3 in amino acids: CASGLDRPPLHF. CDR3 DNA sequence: TGTGCTAGTGGTTTGGACAGGCCGCCCCTCCACTTT.

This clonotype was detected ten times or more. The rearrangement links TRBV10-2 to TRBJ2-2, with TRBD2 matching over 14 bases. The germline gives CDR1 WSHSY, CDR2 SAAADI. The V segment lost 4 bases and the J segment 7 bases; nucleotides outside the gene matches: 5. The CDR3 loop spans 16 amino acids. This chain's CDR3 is CASSATSGRVIGELFF. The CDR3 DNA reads TGCGCCAGCAGTGCGACTAGCGGGAGGGTTATCGGGGAGCTGTTTTTT.

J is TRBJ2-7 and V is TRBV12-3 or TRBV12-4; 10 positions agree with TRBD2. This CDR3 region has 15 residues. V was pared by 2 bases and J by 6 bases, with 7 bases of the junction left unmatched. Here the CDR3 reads CASSLHASGGLEQYF. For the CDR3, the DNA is TGTGCCAGCAGTTTACATGCTAGCGGGGGACTCGAGCAGTACTTC.

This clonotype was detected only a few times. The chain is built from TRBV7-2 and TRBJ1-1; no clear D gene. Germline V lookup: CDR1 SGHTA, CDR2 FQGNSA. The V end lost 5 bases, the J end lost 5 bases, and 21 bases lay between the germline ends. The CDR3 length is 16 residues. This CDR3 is CASSPLLGIDETEAFF. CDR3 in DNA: TGTGCCAGCAGCCCACTCCTCGGAATAGACGAGACTGAAGCTTTCTTT.

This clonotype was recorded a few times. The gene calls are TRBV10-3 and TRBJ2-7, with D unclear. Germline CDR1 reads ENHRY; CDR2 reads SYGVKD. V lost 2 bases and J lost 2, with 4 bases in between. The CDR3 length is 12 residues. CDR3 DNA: TGTGCCATCAGTGAGGGGGCCTACGAGCAGTACTTC. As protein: CAISEGAYEQYF.

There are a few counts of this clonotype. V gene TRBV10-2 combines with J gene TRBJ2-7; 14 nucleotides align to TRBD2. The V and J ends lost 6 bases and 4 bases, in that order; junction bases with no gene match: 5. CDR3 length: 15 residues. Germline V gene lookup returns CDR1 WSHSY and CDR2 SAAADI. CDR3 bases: TGCGCCAGCAGAGCCGGGACTAGCGGGAGTTACGAGCAGTACTTC. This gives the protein CASRAGTSGSYEQYF.

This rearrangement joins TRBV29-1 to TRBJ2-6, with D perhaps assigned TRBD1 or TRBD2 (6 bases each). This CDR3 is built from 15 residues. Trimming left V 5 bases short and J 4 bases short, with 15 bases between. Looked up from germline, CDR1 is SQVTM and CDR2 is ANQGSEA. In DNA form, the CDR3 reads TGCAGCGTTTTCCCGGGGGACACCGGGGCCAACGTCCTGACTTTC. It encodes CSVFPGDTGANVLTF.

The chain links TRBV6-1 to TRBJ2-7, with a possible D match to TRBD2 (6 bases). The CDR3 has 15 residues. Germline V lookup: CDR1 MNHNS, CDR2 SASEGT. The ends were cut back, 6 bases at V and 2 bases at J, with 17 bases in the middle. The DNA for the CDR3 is TGTGCCAGCAGCCGAGCGGGTCCTACAACCTACGAGCAGTACTTC. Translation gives CASSRAGPTTYEQYF.

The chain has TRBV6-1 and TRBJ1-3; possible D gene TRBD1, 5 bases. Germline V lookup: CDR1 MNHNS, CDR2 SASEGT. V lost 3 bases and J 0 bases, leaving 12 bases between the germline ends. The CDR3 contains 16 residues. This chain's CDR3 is CASSDGPDSSGNTIYF. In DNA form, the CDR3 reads TGTGCCAGCAGTGACGGACCAGACAGCTCTGGAAACACCATATATTTT.

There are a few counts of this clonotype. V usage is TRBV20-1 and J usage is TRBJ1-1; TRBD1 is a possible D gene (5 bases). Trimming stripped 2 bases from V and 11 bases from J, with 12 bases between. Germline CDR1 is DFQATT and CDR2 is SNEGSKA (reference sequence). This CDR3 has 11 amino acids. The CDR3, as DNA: TGCAGTGCTAGAAAAGGGACGGTTGCTTTCTTT. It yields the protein CSARKGTVAFF.

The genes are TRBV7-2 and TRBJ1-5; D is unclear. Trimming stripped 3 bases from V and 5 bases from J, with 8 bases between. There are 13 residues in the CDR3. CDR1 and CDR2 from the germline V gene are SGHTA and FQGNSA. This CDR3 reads CASSFSAYQPQHF. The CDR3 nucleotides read TGTGCCAGCAGCTTCTCTGCTTATCAGCCCCAGCATTTT.

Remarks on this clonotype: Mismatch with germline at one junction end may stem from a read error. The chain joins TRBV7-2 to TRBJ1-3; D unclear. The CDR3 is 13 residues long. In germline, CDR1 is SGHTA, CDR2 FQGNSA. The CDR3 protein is CASSQERGNTIYF. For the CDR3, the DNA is TGCGCCAGCAGCCAAGAAAGGGGAAACACCATATATTTT.

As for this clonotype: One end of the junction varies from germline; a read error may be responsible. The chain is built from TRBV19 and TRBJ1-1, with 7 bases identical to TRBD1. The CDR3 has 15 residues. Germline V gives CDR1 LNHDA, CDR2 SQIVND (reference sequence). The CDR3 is CASSIWSGGNTEASF. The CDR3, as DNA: TGTGCCAGTAGTATTTGGTCAGGGGGGAACACTGAAGCTTCCTTT.

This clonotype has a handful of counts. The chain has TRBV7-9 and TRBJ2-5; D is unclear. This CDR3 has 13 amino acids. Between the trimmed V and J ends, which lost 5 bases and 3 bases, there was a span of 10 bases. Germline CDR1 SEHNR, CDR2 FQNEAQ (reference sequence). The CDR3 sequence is CASSPDGKETQYF. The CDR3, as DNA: TGTGCCAGCAGCCCCGACGGAAAAGAGACCCAGTACTTC. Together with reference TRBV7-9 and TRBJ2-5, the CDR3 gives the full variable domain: DTGVSQNPRHKITKRGQNVTFRCDPISEHNRLYWYRQTLGQGPEFLTYFQNEAQLEKSRLLSDRFSAERPKGSFSTLEIQRTEQGDSAMYLCASSPDGKETQYFGPGTRLLVL.

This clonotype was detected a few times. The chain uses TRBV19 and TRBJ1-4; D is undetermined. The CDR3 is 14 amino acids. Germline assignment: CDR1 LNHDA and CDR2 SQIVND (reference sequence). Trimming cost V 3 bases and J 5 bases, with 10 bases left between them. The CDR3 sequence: CASSIRGGNEKLFF. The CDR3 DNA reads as TGTGCCAGTAGTATTCGGGGAGGGAATGAAAAACTGTTTTTT.

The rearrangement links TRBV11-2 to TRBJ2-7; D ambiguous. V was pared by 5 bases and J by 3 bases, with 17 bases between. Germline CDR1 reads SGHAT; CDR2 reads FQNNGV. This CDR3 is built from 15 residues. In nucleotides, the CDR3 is TGTGCCAGCAGCCGTCCGGGCGACCTCTTCTACGAGCAGTACTTC. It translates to CASSRPGDLFYEQYF.

CDR3 in DNA: TGTGCCAGCAGCCAAGACAGAATACTGATCTACGAGCAGTACTTC. Residues: CASSQDRILIYEQYF. The chain couples TRBV7-9 to TRBJ2-7; D perhaps matches TRBD1 (5 bases). The CDR3 runs to 15 residues. Deletions cut 5 bases from V and 3 bases from J, with 17 bases between. Germline CDR1 SEHNR, CDR2 FQNEAQ (reference sequence).

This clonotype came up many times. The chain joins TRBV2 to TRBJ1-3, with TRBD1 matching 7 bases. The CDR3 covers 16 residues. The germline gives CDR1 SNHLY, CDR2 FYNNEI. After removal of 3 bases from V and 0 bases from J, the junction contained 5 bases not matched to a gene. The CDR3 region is CASSEGQSLSGNTIYF. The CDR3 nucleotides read TGTGCCAGCAGTGAGGGACAGTCCCTCTCTGGAAACACCATATATTTT. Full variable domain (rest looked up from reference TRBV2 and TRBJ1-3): EPEVTQTPSHQVTQMGQEVILRCVPISNHLYFYWYRQILGQKVEFLVSFYNNEISEKSEIFDDQFSVERPDGSNFTLKIRSTKLEDSAMYFCASSEGQSLSGNTIYFGEGSWLTVV.

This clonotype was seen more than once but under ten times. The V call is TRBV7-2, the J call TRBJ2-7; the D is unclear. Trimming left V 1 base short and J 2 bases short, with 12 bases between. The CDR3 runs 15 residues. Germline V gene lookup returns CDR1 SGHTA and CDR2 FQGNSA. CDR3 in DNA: TGTGCCAGCAGCTTAGGAATGAACCCTGCCTACGAGCAGTACTTC. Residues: CASSLGMNPAYEQYF.